These T cell receptor beta chains were read from a single sample in a study of TIL therapy for anti-PD-1-resistant metastatic lung cancer. The protocol was immunoSEQ multiplex PCR, while the TCRdb copy is restricted to in-frame clones and leaves out a portion. The sample yields 95,000 or so clones, 55% to 75% seen once. The sequencing here drew on tumor tissue, taken at baseline. The receptors stem from a person between 30 and 79 years old with non-small cell lung cancer. The CDR3 runs from the conserved cysteine through the conserved F or W. D genes are given only for firm matches. The size of a clone is reported for some rows only, either as once, few or many, or as a class for expanded clones.

abundance,v_gene,j_gene,d_gene,CDR3nt,CDR3aa
NA,TRBV11-3,TRBJ2-1,TRBD2,TGTGCCAGCAGCTTAGATGGCGGGAGGGCATACAATGAGCAGTTCTTC,CASSLDGGRAYNEQFF
NA,TRBV14,TRBJ2-1,NA,TGTGCCAGCAGCCAGCCGACGAGGACGCGGTTGTACAATGAGCAGTTCTTC,CASSQPTRTRLYNEQFF
NA,TRBV5-6,TRBJ2-3,TRBD2,TGTGCCAGCAGCGAGGTAGCGGGAGCTGTAGATACGCAGTATTTT,CASSEVAGAVDTQYF
NA,TRBV27,TRBJ1-2,NA,TGTGCCAGCAGTTTTTATCGGGGTGGAAGAGGCTACACCTTC,CASSFYRGGRGYTF
NA,TRBV25-1,TRBJ1-2,TRBD1,TGTGCCAGCCAGACAGGGGGCGCCTCCGGCTACACCTTC,CASQTGGASGYTF
NA,TRBV6-5,TRBJ2-5,NA,TGTGCCAGCAGTTACCTGGAGACCCAGTACTTC,CASSYLETQYF
NA,TRBV5-1,TRBJ2-7,NA,TGCGCCAGCACCTTAACCGGGACACCCGACCGCCAGTACTTC,CASTLTGTPDRQYF
NA,TRBV18,TRBJ2-7,TRBD1,TGTGCCAGCTCACCACCGGGACAGATATTATACGAGCAGTACTTC,CASSPPGQILYEQYF
NA,TRBV27,TRBJ1-5,TRBD1,TGTGCCAGCAGTTTGACAGGGGGCAAGGGTCAGCCCCAGCATTTT,CASSLTGGKGQPQHF
NA,TRBV4-1,TRBJ2-3,NA,TGCGCCAGCAGCCAAGATTTATTAGCGGGCACAGATACGCAGTATTTT,CASSQDLLAGTDTQYF
NA,TRBV24-1,TRBJ2-5,TRBD1,TGTGCCACCACGTTTACCCGGACAGGGCACCAAGAGACCCAGTACTTC,CATTFTRTGHQETQYF
few,TRBV5-1,TRBJ2-1,NA,TGCGCCAGCAGTCCGGGGGAATTGGGGCTATACAATGAGCAGTTCTTC,CASSPGELGLYNEQFF
NA,TRBV7-2,TRBJ2-7,TRBD1,TGTGCCAGCAGCTTAAATGCCCGGACAGGGGGGTCCTCAGTCGGCGAGCAGTACTTC,CASSLNARTGGSSVGEQYF
NA,TRBV25-1,TRBJ1-2,NA,TGTGCCAGCAGTGAACAGGGCTTCGGCTACACCTTC,CASSEQGFGYTF
NA,TRBV3-1/TRBV3-2,TRBJ2-7,TRBD1,TGTGCCAGCAGCCAAGAGCGGACAGGGGTCTACGAGCAGTACTTC,CASSQERTGVYEQYF
few,TRBV7-9,TRBJ2-7,NA,TGTGCCAGCAGCTTAACGGGGCTGTACGAGCAGTACTTC,CASSLTGLYEQYF
NA,TRBV2,TRBJ1-6,TRBD1,TGTGCCAGCAGCATTACAGGGGCCGGTCCTTCACCCCTCCACTTT,CASSITGAGPSPLHF
NA,TRBV28,TRBJ1-5,NA,TGTGCCAGCAGCCCCTCGTCGGGGGGCGGCAATCAGCCCCAGCATTTT,CASSPSSGGGNQPQHF
NA,TRBV18,TRBJ1-4,NA,TGTGCCAGCTCACCAGGACAGACTAATGAAAAACTGTTTTTT,CASSPGQTNEKLFF
NA,TRBV27,TRBJ1-5,TRBD1,TGTGCCAGCAGTTTAGGACAGGGATATCAGCCCCAGCATTTT,CASSLGQGYQPQHF
NA,TRBV5-1,TRBJ2-5,NA,TGCGCCAGCAGCTTACGACTAGAAGTCGAGACCCAGTACTTC,CASSLRLEVETQYF
NA,TRBV11-2,TRBJ2-4,NA,TGTGCCAGCAGCCGCTGGAGGGACAGCTCTAAAAACATTCAGTACTTC,CASSRWRDSSKNIQYF
NA,TRBV18,TRBJ2-1,NA,TGTGCCAGCTCACCACCTTCTAGAAGCTACAATGAGCAGTTCTTC,CASSPPSRSYNEQFF
NA,TRBV12-3/TRBV12-4,TRBJ2-3,NA,TGTGCCAGCAGTTTAAGGACGGATCTTAATTTT,CASSLRTDLNF
NA,TRBV7-2,TRBJ2-1,TRBD2,TGTGCCAGCGTCGGGGGAGGGTCCTACAATGAGCAGTTCTTC,CASVGGGSYNEQFF
NA,TRBV20-1,TRBJ2-7,NA,TGCAGTGCTAGTCGACAGGTAAACGAGCAGTACTTC,CSASRQVNEQYF
few,TRBV5-1,TRBJ2-7,TRBD1,TGCGCCAGCAGCTTGAGCCAGGGGGCTCTATTAGAGCAGTACTTC,CASSLSQGALLEQYF
NA,TRBV7-8,TRBJ2-7,NA,TGTGCCAGCAGCTTGACCCGGACTGTTACCTCCTACGAGCAGTACTTC,CASSLTRTVTSYEQYF